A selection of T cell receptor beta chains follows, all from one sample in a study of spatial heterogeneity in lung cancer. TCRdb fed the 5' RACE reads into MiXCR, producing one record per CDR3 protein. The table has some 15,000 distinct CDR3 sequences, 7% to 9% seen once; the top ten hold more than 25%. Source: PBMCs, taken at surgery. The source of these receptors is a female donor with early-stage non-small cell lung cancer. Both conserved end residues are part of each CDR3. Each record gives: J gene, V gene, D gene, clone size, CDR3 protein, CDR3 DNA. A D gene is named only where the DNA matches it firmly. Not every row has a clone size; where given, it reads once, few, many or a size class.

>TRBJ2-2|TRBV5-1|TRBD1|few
CASSEGQTNTGELFF
TGCGCCAGCAGCGAGGGACAGACCAACACCGGGGAGCTGTTTTTT
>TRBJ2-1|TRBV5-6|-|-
CASSSPGHHYNEQFF
TGTGCCAGCAGCTCCCCGGGACATCACTACAATGAGCAGTTCTTC
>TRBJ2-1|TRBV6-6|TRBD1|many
CASCTRQGDNEQFF
TGTGCCAGCTGCACCCGCCAGGGGGACAATGAGCAGTTCTTC
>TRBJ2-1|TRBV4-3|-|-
CASSQTETQQFF
TGCGCCAGCAGCCAGACTGAAACCCAGCAGTTCTTC
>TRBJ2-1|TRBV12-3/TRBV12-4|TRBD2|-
CASSPGPSGRTIYNEQFF
TGTGCCAGCAGTCCAGGGCCGAGCGGGAGGACCATTTACAATGAGCAGTTCTTC
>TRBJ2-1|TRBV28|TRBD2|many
CASGTSGEYNEQFF
TGTGCCAGCGGGACTAGCGGGGAATACAATGAGCAGTTCTTC
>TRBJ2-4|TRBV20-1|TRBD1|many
CSASMYRGLTKNIQYF
TGCAGTGCTAGCATGTACAGGGGGCTTACCAAAAACATTCAGTACTTC
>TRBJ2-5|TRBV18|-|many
CASSPRQSRYQETQYF
TGTGCCAGCTCACCACGCCAGTCTCGGTACCAAGAGACCCAGTACTTC
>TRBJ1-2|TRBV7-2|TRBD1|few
CASSPQTGQGAKGYTF
TGTGCCAGTAGCCCGCAGACGGGACAGGGGGCAAAGGGCTACACCTTC
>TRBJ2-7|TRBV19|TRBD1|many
CASSLGDRDHEQYF
TGTGCCAGTAGTCTAGGGGACAGGGACCACGAGCAGTACTTC
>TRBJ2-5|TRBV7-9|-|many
CASSLSSQYQETQYF
TGTGCCAGCAGCTTAAGTTCACAGTACCAAGAGACCCAGTACTTC
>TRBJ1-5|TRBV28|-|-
CASSLPANQPQHF
TGTGCCAGCAGTTTACCCGCCAATCAGCCCCAGCATTTT
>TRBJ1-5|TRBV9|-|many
CASSTAGAVNQPQHF
TGTGCCAGCTCGACGGCAGGGGCGGTCAATCAGCCCCAGCATTTT